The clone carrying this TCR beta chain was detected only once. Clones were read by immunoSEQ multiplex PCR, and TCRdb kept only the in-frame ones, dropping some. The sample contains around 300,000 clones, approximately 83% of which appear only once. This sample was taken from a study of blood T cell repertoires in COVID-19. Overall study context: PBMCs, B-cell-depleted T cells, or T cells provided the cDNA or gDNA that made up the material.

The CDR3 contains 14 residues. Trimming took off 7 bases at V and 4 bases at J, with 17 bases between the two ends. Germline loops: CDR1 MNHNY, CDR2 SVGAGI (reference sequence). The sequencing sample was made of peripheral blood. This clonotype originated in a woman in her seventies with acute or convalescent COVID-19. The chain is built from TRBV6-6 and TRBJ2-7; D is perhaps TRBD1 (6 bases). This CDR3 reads CASNPDRFFYEQYF. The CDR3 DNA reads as TGTGCCAGCAATCCCGACAGGTTTTTTTACGAGCAGTACTTC.